Listed below are T cell receptor beta chains from one sample, sequenced in a study of beta chain features in type 1 diabetes. Sequencing was performed with immunoSEQ multiplex PCR; in TCRdb, only in-frame clones are kept and a portion is missing. The table lists about 220,000 clones, about a tenth of them singletons, with approximately 1.3% in the top ten. The sample consisted of central memory CD4+ T cells from blood. The source of these receptors is a man aged 18 to 29 in good health. Both conserved end residues are part of each CDR3. D genes are given only for firm matches. Some rows mark clone size as missing; the rest say once, few, many or name a class of expanded clone.

d_gene	v_gene	abundance	j_gene	CDR3nt	CDR3aa
TRBD1	TRBV2	many	TRBJ2-3	TGTGCCAGCAGGGACAGGGTGGGGTCCACAGATACGCAGTATTTT	CASRDRVGSTDTQYF
NA	TRBV5-4	NA	TRBJ1-2	TGTGCCAGCAGCTTGGTGGGAGCGTATAATGGCTACACCTTC	CASSLVGAYNGYTF
NA	TRBV30	NA	TRBJ1-3	TGTGCCTGGAGTGTACGGGGGCCTGGAAACACCATATATTTT	CAWSVRGPGNTIYF
TRBD2	TRBV19	few	TRBJ2-1	TGTGCCAGTAGTATTGTTGCTAGCGGGATTCTGAGCTCCTACAATGAGCAGTTCTTC	CASSIVASGILSSYNEQFF
NA	TRBV7-9	NA	TRBJ2-3	TGTGCCAGCAGCTTATTGTTCCCAAGCACAGATACGCAGTATTTT	CASSLLFPSTDTQYF
TRBD1	TRBV19	few	TRBJ2-2	TGTGCCAGTAGTATGAATATCGGGGACAGGGGGAGCGCCGGGGAGCTGTTTTTT	CASSMNIGDRGSAGELFF
NA	TRBV9	few	TRBJ2-3	TGTGCCAGCAGCGTAACCCGTAACACAGATACGCAGTATTTT	CASSVTRNTDTQYF
NA	TRBV5-1	many	TRBJ2-7	TGCGCCAGCAGCGTTCCCCCCGGGGGGCCGGTGGTCGAGCAGTACTTC	CASSVPPGGPVVEQYF
TRBD2	TRBV6-1	many	TRBJ2-3	TGTGCCAGCACCTCTAGCGGGAGGAGCACAGATACGCAGTATTTT	CASTSSGRSTDTQYF
NA	TRBV6-1	once	TRBJ1-2	TGTGCCAGCAGCCATGTCTATGGCTACACCTTC	CASSHVYGYTF
TRBD2	TRBV7-6	NA	TRBJ2-1	TGTGCCAGCAGCTTGACTAGCGTCTACAATGAGCAGTTCTTC	CASSLTSVYNEQFF
TRBD2	TRBV4-2	NA	TRBJ2-3	TGTGCCAGCAGCCAAGATCTAGCGGGGGCAGATACGCAGTATTTT	CASSQDLAGADTQYF
TRBD2	TRBV7-3	NA	TRBJ2-1	TGTGCCAGCAGCTTAGCGGGAGCCTACAATGAGCAGTTCTTC	CASSLAGAYNEQFF
NA	TRBV29-1	NA	TRBJ2-7	TGCAGCGTTGCGTGGACAGACCTCTACGAGCAGTACTTC	CSVAWTDLYEQYF
NA	TRBV4-2	once	TRBJ2-5	TGTGCCAGCAGCCTTAACCCTAGCTTCGGGGGAGAGACCCAGTACTTC	CASSLNPSFGGETQYF
TRBD2	TRBV2	NA	TRBJ2-5	TGTGCCAGCAGACGGGGGGCCCTAGCGGGAGAGACCCAGTACTTC	CASRRGALAGETQYF
TRBD2	TRBV18	few	TRBJ2-3	TGTGCCAGCTCACCACCGCCAGCGGGAGTCACAGATACGCAGTATTTT	CASSPPPAGVTDTQYF
NA	TRBV2	many	TRBJ1-1	TGTGCCAGCACGCTGAGGCGGGTTGAAGCTTTCTTT	CASTLRRVEAFF
NA	TRBV15	few	TRBJ1-5	TGTGCCACCAGCAGATCAGGGGATAGGGGCAATCAGCCCCAGCATTTT	CATSRSGDRGNQPQHF
TRBD2	TRBV13	many	TRBJ2-1	TGTGCCAGCAGCTTACGGCTAGCGGGCACGATCGATGAGCAGTTCTTC	CASSLRLAGTIDEQFF
NA	TRBV7-2	NA	TRBJ1-2	TGTGCCAGCAGCTTAAGCAGTACCTTTTCTGGCTACACCTTC	CASSLSSTFSGYTF
NA	TRBV30	NA	TRBJ2-5	TGTGCCTGGAGTGTTAGGGGGAACCAAGAGACCCAGTACTTC	CAWSVRGNQETQYF
NA	TRBV7-8	NA	TRBJ2-7	TGTGCCAGCAGCTCAAACTCCTACGAGCAGTACTTC	CASSSNSYEQYF
TRBD1	TRBV5-4	few	TRBJ1-2	TGTGCCAGCAGCCGCGAACTTTACAGGGGGCTCCACTATGGCTACACCTTC	CASSRELYRGLHYGYTF
TRBD2	TRBV4-2	NA	TRBJ2-5	TGTGCCAGCAGCCAAGGGACTAGCGGGAGTGTCGGAGAGACCCAGTACTTC	CASSQGTSGSVGETQYF
NA	TRBV14	NA	TRBJ1-1	TGTGCCAGTCGAAACAGGGAGACTGAAGCTTTCTTT	CASRNRETEAFF
TRBD2	TRBV7-2	NA	TRBJ2-5	TGTGCCAGCCGAACTAGCGAGAAACCCTACTTC	CASRTSEKPYF
TRBD1	TRBV28	few	TRBJ2-3	TGTGCCAGCAGTTTAATTATAGTCGGACAGGGGGCCCCAGATACGCAGTATTTT	CASSLIIVGQGAPDTQYF
TRBD2	TRBV28	many	TRBJ2-1	TGTGCCAGCAGTTTAAGCCTAGCGGGACTAGCGGCGTTCTTC	CASSLSLAGLAAFF
TRBD2	TRBV6-6	NA	TRBJ2-7	TGTGCCAGCAGTCATAGCGGGGATCGCCTCGAGCAGTACTTC	CASSHSGDRLEQYF
NA	TRBV10-3	few	TRBJ2-1	TGTGCCATCAGCAGGGGGGGCGGCGGCAATGAGCAGTTCTTC	CAISRGGGGNEQFF
NA	TRBV5-1	NA	TRBJ2-7	TGCGCCAGCAGCGTAACGGGACTCCGCTCCTACGAGCAGTACTTC	CASSVTGLRSYEQYF
TRBD1	TRBV6-7	few	TRBJ2-5	TGTGCCAGCAGTTCCATGGACAGGACCCATGGGACCCAGTACTTC	CASSSMDRTHGTQYF
TRBD2	TRBV15	many	TRBJ2-4	TGTGCCACCAGGACGGGACTAGCGGGAGAAAACATTCAGTACTTC	CATRTGLAGENIQYF
NA	TRBV5-6	few	TRBJ1-2	TGTGCCAGCAGCCATACCAGACCGGATATCTATGGCTACACCTTC	CASSHTRPDIYGYTF
NA	TRBV7-2	NA	TRBJ2-2	TGCGCCAGCAGCCTGACCTTGCAGGTAGCGAACACCGGGGAGCTGTTTTTT	CASSLTLQVANTGELFF
NA	TRBV7-2	many	TRBJ1-2	TGTGCCAGCAGCCCCCACCGGGGGAACTATGGCTACACCTTC	CASSPHRGNYGYTF
TRBD2	TRBV5-4	NA	TRBJ2-5	TGTGCCAGCAGCCGCGCGGGGGGGGCCGAGACCCAGTACTTC	CASSRAGGAETQYF
NA	TRBV30	NA	TRBJ1-3	TGTGCCTGGAGTGTGCAGAGCTCTGGAAACACCATATATTTT	CAWSVQSSGNTIYF
NA	TRBV7-2	NA	TRBJ2-1	TGTGCCAGCAGCTCAGACAGGCTAGCGGAGCAGTTCTTC	CASSSDRLAEQFF
TRBD1	TRBV13	NA	TRBJ2-3	TGTGCCAGCAGCTTAGGACAGGGGACCACAGATACGCAGTATTTT	CASSLGQGTTDTQYF
NA	TRBV13	NA	TRBJ2-1	TGTGCCAGCAGCTTTATGACAGCCTACAATGAGCAGTTCTTC	CASSFMTAYNEQFF
TRBD2	TRBV5-1	many	TRBJ2-1	TGCGCCAGCAGCTTGCGCGGGAGCCTTAATGAGCAGTTCTTC	CASSLRGSLNEQFF